The rows below give T cell receptor beta chains drawn from one sample of a study of blood T cell repertoires in COVID-19. TCRdb's copy holds only in-frame clones and misses some; the assay was immunoSEQ multiplex PCR. The table lists fewer than 400,000 clones, approximately 90% of them singletons. Sequencing was done on a sample of PBMCs or T cells enriched from blood (not recorded which). These receptors were collected from a man younger than 45 who had recovered from COVID-19. Both conserved end residues are trimmed from each CDR3. The order of the fields is J gene, D gene, V gene, CDR3 protein. A D gene is named only where the DNA matches it firmly.

J: TRBJ2-3
D: .
V: TRBV29-1
CDR3: SVIVVGTDTQY

J: TRBJ1-2
D: .
V: TRBV11-3
CDR3: ASSFSQSYGYT

J: TRBJ2-7
D: TRBD1
V: TRBV9
CDR3: ASSVGTGRNEQY

J: TRBJ2-7
D: .
V: TRBV11-1
CDR3: ASSSTPLNEQY

J: TRBJ1-5
D: .
V: TRBV18
CDR3: ASSPLGANQPQH

J: TRBJ2-7
D: .
V: TRBV27
CDR3: ASSLSAAYEQY

J: TRBJ1-1
D: TRBD1
V: TRBV5-1
CDR3: ASSLSLRDRGTEAF

J: TRBJ1-1
D: .
V: TRBV20-1
CDR3: SARQGPEAF

J: TRBJ2-7
D: .
V: TRBV7-9
CDR3: ASSPAGRGGLEQY

J: TRBJ1-3
D: .
V: TRBV7-8
CDR3: ASSYQGGAGNTIY

J: TRBJ1-5
D: TRBD1
V: TRBV2
CDR3: ASSPGQGNQPQH

J: TRBJ1-1
D: .
V: TRBV18
CDR3: ASSPESGNTEAF

J: TRBJ2-5
D: TRBD2
V: TRBV2
CDR3: ASRVTPPGLAGGETQY

J: TRBJ1-1
D: .
V: TRBV2
CDR3: ASIEGGWTEAF

J: TRBJ1-2
D: TRBD1
V: TRBV2
CDR3: ASSDYWTGRGYT

J: TRBJ2-7
D: .
V: TRBV29-1
CDR3: SVRFPGQGIPYEQY

J: TRBJ2-2
D: TRBD2
V: TRBV3-1/TRBV3-2
CDR3: ASSRGGGPGELF

J: TRBJ1-5
D: TRBD1
V: TRBV4-1
CDR3: ASSVRDRGRSGPQH

J: TRBJ2-5
D: .
V: TRBV5-4
CDR3: ASSSGHNQETQY

J: TRBJ1-2
D: .
V: TRBV11-1
CDR3: ASSLVHRTNYGYT

J: TRBJ2-3
D: TRBD2
V: TRBV6-1
CDR3: ASSEEAGGRDTQY

J: TRBJ1-6
D: .
V: TRBV6-5
CDR3: ASRIQGSNSPLH

J: TRBJ2-2
D: .
V: TRBV14
CDR3: ASSQVNRAGELF

J: TRBJ1-1
D: TRBD1
V: TRBV27
CDR3: ASSRGQGYTEAF

J: TRBJ2-1
D: TRBD2
V: TRBV14
CDR3: ASSHVAGAYSYNEQF

J: TRBJ1-2
D: .
V: TRBV27
CDR3: ASRLTANYGYT

J: TRBJ2-2
D: .
V: TRBV15
CDR3: ATSRDRTNTGELF

J: TRBJ1-5
D: .
V: TRBV7-9
CDR3: ASRSWEDNQPQH

J: TRBJ2-3
D: .
V: TRBV6-4
CDR3: ASSVSEGYSTDTQY

J: TRBJ1-2
D: .
V: TRBV19
CDR3: ASSVNPSTGSMGYT

J: TRBJ2-1
D: .
V: TRBV5-4
CDR3: ASSPLEYYNEQF

J: TRBJ2-7
D: TRBD1
V: TRBV5-1
CDR3: ASSQGTGRREQY

J: TRBJ1-1
D: .
V: TRBV18
CDR3: ASSPRQASGAEAF

J: TRBJ2-7
D: .
V: TRBV2
CDR3: ASRGWGDPN

J: TRBJ2-1
D: .
V: TRBV29-1
CDR3: SVVPVGELNEQF

J: TRBJ2-7
D: TRBD2
V: TRBV27
CDR3: ASSLQGGGIYEQY

J: TRBJ2-1
D: TRBD2
V: TRBV7-6
CDR3: ASSLKSWVPSGRTYNEQF

J: TRBJ1-6
D: TRBD1
V: TRBV5-1
CDR3: ASSKDRTDSPLH

J: TRBJ1-3
D: .
V: TRBV5-1
CDR3: ASSLDASSGNTIY

J: TRBJ2-7
D: .
V: TRBV13
CDR3: ASSSGGGDSYEQY

J: TRBJ1-2
D: .
V: TRBV6-6
CDR3: ASSYTAAGVNGYT

J: TRBJ1-1
D: .
V: TRBV5-1
CDR3: ASSPFHSGNTEAF

J: TRBJ2-1
D: TRBD2
V: TRBV11-2
CDR3: ASSRISGRLGEQF

J: TRBJ1-2
D: .
V: TRBV5-1
CDR3: ASSLEALRGSGYT

J: TRBJ1-5
D: .
V: TRBV7-4
CDR3: ASSLARGINQPQH

J: TRBJ1-2
D: TRBD1
V: TRBV3-1/TRBV3-2
CDR3: ASSQGWTGPYGYT

J: TRBJ1-2
D: .
V: TRBV7-2
CDR3: ASSLDSHGYT

J: TRBJ1-3
D: .
V: TRBV6-4
CDR3: ASSDDAGSGNTIY

J: TRBJ2-7
D: .
V: TRBV5-4
CDR3: ASSLGGFDYEQY

J: TRBJ1-5
D: .
V: TRBV15
CDR3: ATSRETWRGNQPQH

J: TRBJ2-1
D: .
V: TRBV15
CDR3: ATSRGLPVNEQF

J: TRBJ2-3
D: TRBD2
V: TRBV11-3
CDR3: ASSERGGLDTQY

J: TRBJ2-1
D: TRBD2
V: TRBV2
CDR3: AIMTSLYEQF

J: TRBJ1-2
D: .
V: TRBV28
CDR3: ASKAAVQGNYGYT

J: TRBJ2-7
D: TRBD2
V: TRBV5-1
CDR3: ASSFPLAGPGEQY

J: TRBJ1-6
D: TRBD1
V: TRBV7-9
CDR3: ASSSDRVKGSPLH

J: TRBJ1-1
D: .
V: TRBV18
CDR3: ASSPLGVGGSTEAF